Listed here is a single T cell receptor beta chain. The source of the sample is a study of blood T cell repertoires in COVID-19. Study as a whole: The cDNA or gDNA used as material had been derived from T cells, B-cell-depleted T cells, or PBMCs.

Donors were grouped by their self-reported clinical history. Assay: immunoSEQ multiplex PCR; the TCRdb copy retains only in-frame clones and omits some. The sample gives roughly 160,000 clones, over 70% of which show up once; approximately 11% is in the top ten. Sequencing input: PBMCs or T cells enriched from blood (not recorded which). The source is a man aged 45 to 65 who had recovered from COVID-19.

The DNA of the CDR3 is TGCGCCACCTGGGGACAGGGGGTAGGAGAGCAGTACTTC. This sequence encodes CATWGQGVGEQYF. The J gene is TRBJ2-7, the V gene TRBV23-1; TRBD1 aligns across 11 bases. TRBV23-1 has ORF status, its function being uncertain. This CDR3 is 13 amino acids long. V gave up 10 bases and J gave up 7 bases; unmatched junction bases: 9.